Given below is one T cell receptor beta chain in context. The data derive from a study of blood T cell repertoires in COVID-19. Overall study: Samples representing acute and convalescent COVID-19 were sourced from the United States, Italy and Spain. In each case, the material was cDNA or gDNA derived from T cells, B-cell-depleted T cells, or PBMCs.

Study processing details: How many nucleated cells were present was estimated from reference gene primer amplification. The table came from immunoSEQ multiplex PCR; TCRdb's copy has only in-frame clones and leaves some out. V, J and clone size are those of that table, while D and trimming were read from the DNA. Altogether 250,000 or so clones are present, approximately 88% being singletons, with the ten largest covering under 8%. Patients in Seattle were enrolled during active infection, then followed longitudinally. Sequenced material: peripheral blood. This clonotype originated in a woman aged 25 to 39 with COVID-19, enrolled during active disease.

The CDR3 protein is CASSQFDRGVGELFF. In DNA, the CDR3 is TGTGCCAGCAGCCAATTCGACAGGGGGGTCGGGGAGCTGTTTTTT. The chain recombines TRBV14 with TRBJ2-2, with 9 bases aligning to TRBD1. This CDR3 region has 15 residues. With V trimmed by 2 bases and J by 7 bases, 5 bases remained unmatched. Germline-derived CDR1 and CDR2 are SGHDN and FVKESK.